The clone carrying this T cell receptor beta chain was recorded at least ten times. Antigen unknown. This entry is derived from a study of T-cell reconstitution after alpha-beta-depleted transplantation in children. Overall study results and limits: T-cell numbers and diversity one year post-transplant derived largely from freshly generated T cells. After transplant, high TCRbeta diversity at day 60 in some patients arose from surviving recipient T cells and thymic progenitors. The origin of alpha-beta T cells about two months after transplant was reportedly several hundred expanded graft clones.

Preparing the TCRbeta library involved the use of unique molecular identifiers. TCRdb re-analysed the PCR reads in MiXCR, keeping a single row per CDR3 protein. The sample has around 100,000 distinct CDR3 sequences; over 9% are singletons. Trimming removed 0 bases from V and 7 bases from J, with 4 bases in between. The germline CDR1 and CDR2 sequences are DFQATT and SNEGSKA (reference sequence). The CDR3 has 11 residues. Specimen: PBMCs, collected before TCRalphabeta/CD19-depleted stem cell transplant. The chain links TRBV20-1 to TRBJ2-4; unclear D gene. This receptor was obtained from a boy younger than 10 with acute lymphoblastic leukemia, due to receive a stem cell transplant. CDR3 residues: CSAREGNIQYF. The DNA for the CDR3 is TGCAGTGCTAGAGAAGGGAACATTCAGTACTTC.